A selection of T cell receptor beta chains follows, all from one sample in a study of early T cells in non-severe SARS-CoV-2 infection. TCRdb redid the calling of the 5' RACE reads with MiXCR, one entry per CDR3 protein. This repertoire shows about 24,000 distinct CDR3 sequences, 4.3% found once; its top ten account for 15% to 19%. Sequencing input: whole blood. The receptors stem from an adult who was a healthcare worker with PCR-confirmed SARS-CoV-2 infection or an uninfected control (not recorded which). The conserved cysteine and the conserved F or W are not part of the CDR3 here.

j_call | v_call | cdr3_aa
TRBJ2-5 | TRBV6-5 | ASSHDRSLGETQY
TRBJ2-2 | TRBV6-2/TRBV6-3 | ASSYRGRLAGELF
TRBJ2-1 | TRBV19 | ASRASRVGNEQF
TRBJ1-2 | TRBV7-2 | ASSATGGYGYT
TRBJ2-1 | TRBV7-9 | ASSLRGMGGIYNEQF
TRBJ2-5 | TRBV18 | ASSPPEREWGIETQY
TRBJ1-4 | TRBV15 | ATSNRGNEKLF
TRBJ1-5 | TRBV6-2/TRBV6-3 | ASRAWGFGNQPQH
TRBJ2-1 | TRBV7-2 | ASSPQSRSEQF
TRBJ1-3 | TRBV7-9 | ASIPLINGGNTIY
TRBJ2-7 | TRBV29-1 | SVGAANSYEQY